This T cell receptor beta chain was identified during a study of cytomegalovirus exposure and HLA in healthy donors. Healthy bone marrow donors made up the donor group. PCR amplification relied on 60 Vbeta primers (plus 13 Jbeta primers). TCRdb's copy holds only in-frame clones and misses some; the assay was immunoSEQ multiplex PCR. The sample holds 250,000 to 350,000 clones, 75% to 85% seen once. CDR3 length: 18 residues. Trimming shortened V by 3 bases and J by 3 bases, and 23 bases separated the two germline ends. The V gene's germline CDR1 is MNHEY and CDR2 SMNVEV (reference sequence). This clonotype originated in a girl aged 2-9 years in good health and CMV-seronegative. What was sequenced was PBMCs. The chain has TRBV27 and TRBJ2-5; a weak D match, TRBD1 (6 bases). This CDR3 reads CASSLMSHDRDIEETQYF. CDR3 in DNA: TGTGCCAGCAGTTTGATGTCGCACGATAGGGACATAGAAGAGACCCAGTACTTC.